This T cell receptor (beta chain) was identified during a study of cytomegalovirus exposure and HLA in healthy donors. Overall study: Membership in the Caucasian-associated ancestry cluster was found for around four fifths of around 380 genotyped donors.

This CDR3 spans 14 amino acids. V was clipped by 4 bases and J by 8 bases; unmatched bases: 7. Germline-derived CDR1 and CDR2 are SGHDT and YYEEEE. The PCR employed 60 Vbeta primers together with 13 Jbeta primers. In the original analysis: Around 80 million unique TCR beta chains, roughly 11 million of them shared, were counted by a later analysis. Some clones are missing from TCRdb's copy, which holds only in-frame ones; the method was immunoSEQ multiplex PCR. The V and J calls and clone size come from that table; D and trimming were worked out from the DNA. This listing includes roughly 120,000 clones.

This chain uses TRBV5-6 with TRBJ2-1; 9 bases align to TRBD2. The sequence was obtained from a man aged 18 to 29 in good health and CMV-seronegative. Sequencing was done on a sample of PBMCs. CDR3 region: CASSLRGGVHEQFF. CDR3 bases: TGTGCCAGCAGCCTGCGGGGGGGCGTCCATGAGCAGTTCTTC.